The clone carrying this T cell receptor (beta chain) has at least ten counts. These data are taken from a study of early T cells in non-severe SARS-CoV-2 infection. TCRdb re-called the 5' RACE reads with MiXCR, one entry per CDR3 protein. The sample includes tens of thousands of distinct CDR3 sequences, 10% to 13% seen only once; the top ten take 6.5%. J was trimmed by 5 bases and V by 1 base; bases with no gene match: 4. The length of the CDR3 is 15 residues. This sequence joins TRBV12-3 or TRBV12-4 and TRBJ2-3; 9 bases are a match to TRBD1. The sequencing input was whole blood. This receptor was obtained from an adult who was a healthcare worker with PCR-confirmed SARS-CoV-2 infection or an uninfected control (not recorded which). The CDR3 is CASSLGQGVGDTQYF. The CDR3 DNA is TGTGCCAGCAGTTTAGGACAGGGGGTCGGAGATACGCAGTATTTT.